This record covers a single T cell receptor (beta chain). Germline is not matched at one junction end, which may reflect a read error. Researchers took RNA transcripts and amplified the TCR beta CDR3 regions from them. The HTBI primer set was used in a first-round RT-PCR of the TCR CDR3. TCRdb re-derived calls from the multiplex PCR reads in MiXCR, one entry per CDR3 protein. This table has 500,000 to 600,000 distinct CDR3 sequences, roughly 50% appearing once. This entry belongs to a study of T cells in Graves' hyperthyroidism and ophthalmopathy. The CDR3 spans 14 residues. In germline, CDR1 is LNHDA, CDR2 SQIVND (reference sequence).

The gene calls are TRBV19 and TRBJ1-1; 9 nucleotides match TRBD1. This clonotype was obtained from a young woman with Graves' hyperthyroidism. What was sequenced was peripheral blood or thyroid tissue (not recorded which). CDR3: CASKWDRVANEACF. CDR3 sequence (DNA): TGTGCCAGTAAATGGGACAGGGTCGCCAATGAAGCTTGCTTT.